This T cell receptor (beta chain) emerged from a study of Ad26.COV2.S vaccination and SARS-CoV-2 variants. Study-wide background: Donor participated within the Ad26.COV2.S arm of the COV1001 trial. General study results and limits: Similar non-spike TCR breadth was seen in vaccine and placebo recipients.

The repertoire was sequenced with immunoSEQ multiplex PCR; TCRdb's copy has only in-frame clones and lacks some. The table shows 400,000 to 500,000 clones, with roughly nine tenths occurring only once. As concerns this clone: The antigen is undetermined.

Germline lookup yields CDR1 KGHSH and CDR2 LQKENI. The CDR3 runs to 15 residues. Trimming took off 3 bases at V and 2 bases at J, with 13 bases between the two ends. Treatment here: roughly 18 received Ad26.COV2.S at low or high dose, single or two shots; a few received placebo; per-sample allocation not given. Collection of samples fell on day 63 after the first vaccine or placebo injection. Sequenced here: peripheral blood, sampled in a trial of Ad26.COV2.S vaccine versus placebo. The receptor's source is a person aged 18-65 years who received the Ad26.COV2.S COVID-19 vaccine or a placebo. The rearrangement joins TRBV18 to TRBJ1-2; D is ambiguous. The DNA of the CDR3 is TGTGCCAGCTCACCCCCGAGCCGGCTAAACTATGGCTACACCTTC. Translation: CASSPPSRLNYGYTF.